The T cell receptor (beta chain) under discussion was sequenced for a study of T cell repertoires in cytomegalovirus infection. TCRdb used MiXCR to reprocess the reads, holding one entry per CDR3 protein. The data show some 220,000 distinct CDR3 sequences, approximately 6.7% seen once. This clonotype was detected ten times or more. Its antigen is as yet unknown. Study-wide findings and caveats: What dominated the ex vivo response were HLA-C-restricted CMV-specific TCR beta clonotypes.

Between the trimmed V and J ends, which lost 0 bases and 1 base, there was a span of 12 bases. Germline CDR1 DFQATT, CDR2 SNEGSKA (reference sequence). The CDR3 extends over 15 amino acids. The TCR was taken from a human donor in good health (CMV status not recorded). Some clones in this sample may be carry-over from other donors' samples. The chain combines TRBV20-1 with TRBJ1-1; weak D call: TRBD1 (5 bases). Sequencing input: PBMCs. The CDR3 sequence: CSARDFRDANTEAFF. The CDR3 DNA is TGCAGTGCTAGAGACTTTCGGGACGCGAACACTGAAGCTTTCTTT.